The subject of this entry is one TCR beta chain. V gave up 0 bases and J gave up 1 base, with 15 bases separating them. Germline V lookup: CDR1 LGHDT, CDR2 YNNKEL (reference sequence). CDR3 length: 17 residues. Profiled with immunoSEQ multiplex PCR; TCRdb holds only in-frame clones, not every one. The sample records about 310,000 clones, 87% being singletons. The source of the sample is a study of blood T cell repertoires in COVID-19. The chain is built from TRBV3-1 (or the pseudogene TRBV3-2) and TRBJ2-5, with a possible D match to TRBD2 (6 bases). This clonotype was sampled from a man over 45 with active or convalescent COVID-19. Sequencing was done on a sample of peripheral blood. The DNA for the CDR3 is TGTGCCAGCAGCCAAGATTTTCTGAGGGACTCCCAAGAGACCCAGTACTTC. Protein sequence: CASSQDFLRDSQETQYF.